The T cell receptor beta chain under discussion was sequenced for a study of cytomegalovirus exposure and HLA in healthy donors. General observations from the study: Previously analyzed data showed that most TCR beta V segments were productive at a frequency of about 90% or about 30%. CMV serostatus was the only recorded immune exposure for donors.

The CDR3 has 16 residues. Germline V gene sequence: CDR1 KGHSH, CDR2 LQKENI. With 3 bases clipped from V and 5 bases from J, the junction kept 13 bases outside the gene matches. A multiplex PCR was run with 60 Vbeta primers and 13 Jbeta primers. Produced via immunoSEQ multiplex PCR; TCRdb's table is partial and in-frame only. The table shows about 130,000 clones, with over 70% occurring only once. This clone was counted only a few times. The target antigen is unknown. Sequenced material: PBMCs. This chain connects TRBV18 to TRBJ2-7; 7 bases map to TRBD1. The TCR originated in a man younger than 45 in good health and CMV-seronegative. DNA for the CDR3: TGTGCCAGCTCACCCCTTGGGCAGACAGGGATGCACGAGCAGTACTTC. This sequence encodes CASSPLGQTGMHEQYF.